The 22 T cell receptor beta chains below come from one sample, sequenced in a study of chemoradiotherapy in HPV16-positive cancers. Some clones are missing from TCRdb's copy, which holds only in-frame ones; the method was immunoSEQ multiplex PCR. The sample yields fewer than 30,000 clones, 91% seen once. Specimen: blood, collected from a patient who underwent chemoradiotherapy. The receptors shown here come from a human donor with HPV-associated anogenital cancer.

The V and J genes are TRBV9 and TRBJ2-3, with D hard to call. Germline CDR1 reads SGDLS; CDR2 reads YYNGEE. This CDR3 spans 12 amino acids. With 2 bases removed from V and 0 bases from J, the gap between germline ends came to 1 base. This CDR3 reads CASSVSTDTQYF. The CDR3 DNA reads TGTGCCAGCAGCGTCAGCACAGATACGCAGTATTTT.

V usage is TRBV5-1 and J usage is TRBJ1-5, with D hard to call. The CDR3 has 13 residues. From germline, CDR1 is SGHRS and CDR2 YFSETQ. V was cut by 0 bases and J by 5 bases, with 6 bases left in between. CDR3 region: CASSLGEDQPQHF. Written as DNA, the CDR3 is TGCGCCAGCAGCTTGGGGGAGGATCAGCCCCAGCATTTT.

The V and J genes are TRBV27 and TRBJ2-3, with TRBD1 as a possible D gene (6 bases). Trimming stripped 5 bases from V and 4 bases from J, with 19 bases between. The germline V gene has CDR1 MNHEY and CDR2 SMNVEV (reference sequence). The CDR3 extends over 16 amino acids. CDR3 sequence (DNA): TGTGCCAGCAGTCCTCTACAGGGTGGAAACGCAGATACGCAGTATTTT. Translated, it gives CASSPLQGGNADTQYF.

Only one count was recorded for this clone. The V gene is TRBV5-4, the J gene TRBJ1-6; D may be TRBD1 (6 bases). This CDR3 has 15 residues. V lost 1 base and J 3 bases, leaving 8 bases between the germline ends. CDR1 and CDR2 (germline): SGHNT, YYREEE (reference sequence). The CDR3 DNA reads as TGTGCCAGCAGCTTGCAGGGGATCTATAATTCACCCCTCCACTTT. Translation: CASSLQGIYNSPLHF.

The CDR3 loop is CASSYSLGPTYEQYF. The CDR3 nucleotides read TGTGCCAGCAGTTACTCCCTCGGTCCTACCTACGAGCAGTACTTC. The chain has TRBV6-5 and TRBJ2-7, with D hard to call. CDR3 length: 15 amino acids. The germline V gene encodes CDR1 MNHEY and CDR2 SVGAGI. The germline V and J ends were trimmed by 0 bases and 2 bases, with 11 bases remaining between them.

The chain has TRBV30 and TRBJ2-7; tentative D call: TRBD2 (7 bases). Germline V gene lookup returns CDR1 GTSNPN and CDR2 SVGIG (reference sequence). This CDR3 is built from 12 residues. The V gene lost 5 bases and the J gene lost 6 bases, with 14 bases spanning the gap. The CDR3 sequence: CAWDVGGLEQYF. The CDR3 DNA reads as TGTGCCTGGGACGTGGGGGGGCTCGAGCAGTACTTC. The entire variable domain, with the rest obtained from reference TRBV30 and TRBJ2-7, is as follows: SQTIHQWPATLVQPVGSPLSLECTVEGTSNPNLYWYRQAAGRGLQLLFYSVGIGQISSEVPQNLSASRPQDRQFILSSKKLLLSDSGFYLCAWDVGGLEQYFGPGTRLTVT.

The chain couples TRBV7-9 to TRBJ2-7; 7 bases map to TRBD1. The CDR3 sequence is 15 residues long. Trimming cost V 0 bases and J 7 bases; bases outside gene matches: 9. Germline V CDR1 and CDR2: SEHNR, FQNEAQ (reference sequence). This chain's CDR3 is CASSLAQGRLKEQYF. The CDR3 region has the DNA TGTGCCAGCAGCTTAGCACAGGGGCGGCTGAAAGAGCAGTACTTC.

V and J are TRBV7-6 and TRBJ2-3, with D unclear. Germline CDR1 and CDR2: SGHVS and FNYEAQ. Trimming stripped 3 bases from V and 0 bases from J, with 7 bases between. This CDR3 contains 14 residues. CDR3: CASSLVSSTDTQYF. CDR3 sequence (DNA): TGTGCCAGCAGCTTGGTGTCTAGCACAGATACGCAGTATTTT.

V is TRBV6-1 and J is TRBJ2-7; TRBD1 aligns across 8 bases. The CDR3 has 15 residues. CDR1 and CDR2 (germline): MNHNS, SASEGT. Losses at the gene ends were 2 bases for V and 6 bases for J; bases not matched to a gene: 9. CDR3 sequence (DNA): TGTGCCAGCAGTGAACGGGCAGGGGGCATTTCCGAGCAGTACTTC. Amino acid sequence: CASSERAGGISEQYF.

For the CDR3, the DNA is TGCAGCGTTGAAGGAGGATCAACTAATGAAAAACTGTTTTTT. Protein: CSVEGGSTNEKLFF. The J gene is TRBJ1-4, the V gene TRBV29-1; D unclear. Germline-derived CDR1 and CDR2 are SQVTM and ANQGSEA. The CDR3 contains 14 residues. Trimming removed 1 base at V and 0 bases at J, with 6 bases between.

The chain joins TRBV18 to TRBJ2-7; D might be TRBD1 (5 bases). The CDR3 length is 12 residues. Germline CDR1 reads KGHSH; CDR2 reads LQKENI. V was pared by 0 bases and J by 5 bases, with 5 bases between. The CDR3 here is CASSPPGDEQYF. The CDR3 nucleotides read TGTGCCAGCTCACCACCAGGGGACGAGCAGTACTTC.

The chain carries TRBV6-1 and TRBJ2-1; D is unresolved. In germline, CDR1 is MNHNS, CDR2 SASEGT. The CDR3 is 11 amino acids. Trimming took off 6 bases at V and 6 bases at J, with 6 bases between the two ends. The CDR3 sequence: CASSQSNEQFF. In nucleotides, the CDR3 is TGTGCCAGCAGCCAGAGCAATGAGCAGTTCTTC.

This chain links TRBV7-6 with TRBJ2-1; D could derive from TRBD1 or TRBD2 (5 bases each). Trimming shortened V by 3 bases and J by 3 bases, and 9 bases separated the two germline ends. Germline V lookup: CDR1 SGHVS, CDR2 FNYEAQ. The CDR3 is made up of 14 amino acids. In DNA form, the CDR3 reads TGTGCCAGCAGCTTGGGGGACGGCTACAATGAGCAGTTCTTC. Its protein product is CASSLGDGYNEQFF.

The V gene is TRBV7-2, the J gene TRBJ2-1; 11 nucleotides align to TRBD2. Germline-derived CDR1 and CDR2 are SGHTA and FQGNSA. With 4 bases clipped from V and 8 bases from J, the junction kept 7 bases outside the gene matches. CDR3 length: 15 amino acids. The DNA of the CDR3 is TGTGCCAGCAGCTCTACTAGCGGGAGTTGGGATGAGCAGTTCTTC. Protein product: CASSSTSGSWDEQFF. The full variable domain, its missing parts supplied by reference TRBV7-2 and TRBJ2-1, is GAGVSQSPSNKVTEKGKDVELRCDPISGHTALYWYRQSLGQGLEFLIYFQGNSAPDKSGLPSDRFSAERTGGSVSTLTIQRTQQEDSAVYLCASSSTSGSWDEQFFGPGTRLTVL.

The chain uses TRBV28 and TRBJ1-2, with a tentative D call TRBD1 (6 bases). There are 12 residues in the CDR3. CDR1 is MDHEN, CDR2 SYDVKM, per germline. V lost 7 bases and J lost 5, with 11 bases in between. CDR3 DNA: TGTGCCAGCACTGTAGGGGGATATGGCTACACCTTC. It yields the protein CASTVGGYGYTF.

This rearrangement joins TRBV18 to TRBJ2-5, with D maybe TRBD1 (6 bases). V dropped 4 bases and J dropped 6 bases, with 15 bases sitting between them. The CDR3 is 14 amino acids. Germline CDR1 reads KGHSH; CDR2 reads LQKENI. CDR3: CASSLGAGLQTQYF. Here the CDR3 DNA reads TGTGCCAGCTCACTGGGGGCAGGGTTACAGACCCAGTACTTC.

V and J are TRBV7-9 and TRBJ1-4; TRBD1 aligns across 7 bases. CDR1 is SEHNR, CDR2 FQNEAQ, per germline (reference sequence). V gave up 4 bases and J gave up 4 bases; unmatched junction bases: 6. This CDR3 has 15 residues. CDR3 residues: CASSSDRNFNEKLFF. As DNA, the CDR3 is TGTGCCAGCAGCTCGGACAGGAATTTTAATGAAAAACTGTTTTTT.

The genes are TRBV27 and TRBJ1-1, with 10 bases matching TRBD1. The CDR3 is 16 amino acids. The V gene end was trimmed by 4 bases and the J gene end by 9 bases; junction bases not matched to a gene: 14. CDR1 is MNHEY, CDR2 SMNVEV, per germline (reference sequence). CDR3 amino acids: CASSSFPLRDRGQAFF. CDR3 DNA: TGTGCCAGCAGTTCCTTCCCTCTCCGGGACAGGGGTCAAGCTTTCTTT.

The J gene is TRBJ1-2, the V gene TRBV7-9; D ambiguous. Germline V CDR1 and CDR2: SEHNR, FQNEAQ (reference sequence). The CDR3 consists of 13 residues. V lost 1 base and J 8 bases, leaving 11 bases between the germline ends. This CDR3 reads CASSLVTPGGYTF. The CDR3 DNA reads as TGTGCCAGCAGCTTAGTTACACCGGGGGGCTACACCTTC.

In nucleotides, the CDR3 is TGTGCCATCAGTAGGAGTCGGGACAGTGACAATGAGCAGTTCTTC. Protein sequence: CAISRSRDSDNEQFF. The V gene is TRBV10-3, the J gene TRBJ2-1; 7 nucleotides match TRBD1. The CDR3 is made up of 15 amino acids. Unmatched junction bases numbered 9, after V lost 5 bases and J lost 5 bases. CDR1 and CDR2 (germline): ENHRY, SYGVKD.

The chain combines TRBV2 with TRBJ2-7; 7 bases line up with TRBD1. J gave up 2 bases and V 6 bases, and 10 bases lay outside the gene matches. The germline gives CDR1 SNHLY, CDR2 FYNNEI. CDR3 length equals 15 residues. The CDR3 nucleotides read TGTGCCAGCAGCGCCCGACAGGGTAGGACCTACGAGCAGTACTTC. It is translated as CASSARQGRTYEQYF.

The rearrangement joins TRBV28 to TRBJ2-7; 13 bases agree with TRBD2. Germline loops: CDR1 MDHEN, CDR2 SYDVKM. With V trimmed by 2 bases and J by 2 bases, 9 bases remained unmatched. This CDR3 comprises 18 residues. The CDR3 coding sequence is TGTGCCAGCAGTTTAGGCCGGACTAGCGGGAGAAACGCCTACGAGCAGTACTTC. Translation: CASSLGRTSGRNAYEQYF.